Below are 2 T cell receptor beta chains sequenced from a single sample in a study of blood T cell repertoires in COVID-19. This table comes from immunoSEQ multiplex PCR, and its TCRdb copy is limited to in-frame clones, with some not included. The sample shows approximately 360,000 clones, around 89% of them seen only once. The sequenced sample consisted of peripheral blood. The receptor set was obtained from a man younger than 35 with active or convalescent COVID-19.

This sequence joins TRBV5-5 and TRBJ2-5; TRBD1 agrees at 11 bases. V was clipped by 4 bases and J by 4 bases; unmatched bases: 6. This CDR3 spans 15 amino acids. Germline V gene data show CDR1 as SGHKS and CDR2 as YYEKEE (reference sequence). CDR3 in amino acids: CASSRGQGVIETQYF. CDR3 sequence (DNA): TGTGCCAGCAGCCGGGGACAGGGGGTGATAGAGACCCAGTACTTC.

This chain connects TRBV28 to TRBJ2-2; TRBD1 matches 9 bases. This CDR3 is 17 amino acids long. CDR1 is MDHEN, CDR2 SYDVKM, per germline. Germline trimming cut 4 bases from V and 5 bases from J; bases unmatched to any gene: 11. The CDR3 sequence: CASSYSDRGFSTGELFF. DNA of the CDR3: TGTGCCAGCAGTTACTCGGACAGGGGTTTTAGTACCGGGGAGCTGTTTTTT.